The T cell receptor beta chain under discussion was sequenced for a study of metastatic and nonmetastatic thyroid tumors. Looking at the study overall: For malignant and benign thyroid patients, tumor or nodule tissue and blood were the sources whose repertoires were compared.

In the original processing: CDR3 differences across clinicopathological groups were used to build a distant-metastasis classifier for papillary thyroid cancer. TCRdb re-called the PCR reads through MiXCR. It is TCRdb's table, rather than the study itself, that gives the V and J calls and clone size. The sample carries tens of thousands of clones, just under 25% recorded once. There are a few counts of this clone. Its antigen remains unidentified. This likely comes from a read error, as the CDR3 has no conserved phenylalanine or tryptophan at its end. The CDR3 totals 18 residues. Germline V gives CDR1 MDHEN, CDR2 SYDVKM. Overall study results and limits: Within blood and tumor, benign nodules reportedly had significantly lower TCR beta diversity than malignant thyroid tumors did.

Every patient underwent thyroid surgery untreated. The V gene is TRBV28, the J gene TRBJ1-1; 7 nucleotides match TRBD1. This sequence was found in a female donor with papillary thyroid cancer or a benign thyroid nodule (not recorded which). Some clones in this sample may be carry-over from other donors' samples. The sequencing input was blood. The CDR3 region is CSPRGGPIRSGMNTEAFL. The CDR3 DNA follows: TGTTCCCCCAGGGGGGGGCCCATCCGCTCAGGGATGAACACTGAAGCTTTCCTT.